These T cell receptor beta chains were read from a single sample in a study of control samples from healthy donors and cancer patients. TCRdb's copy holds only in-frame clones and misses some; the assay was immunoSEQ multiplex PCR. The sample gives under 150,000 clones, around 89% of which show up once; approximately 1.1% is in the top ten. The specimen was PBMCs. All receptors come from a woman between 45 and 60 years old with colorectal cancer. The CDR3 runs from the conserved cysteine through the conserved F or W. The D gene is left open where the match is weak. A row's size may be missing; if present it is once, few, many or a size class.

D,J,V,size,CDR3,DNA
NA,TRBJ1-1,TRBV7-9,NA,CASSFPNMNTEAFF,TGTGCCAGCAGCTTTCCAAACATGAACACTGAAGCTTTCTTT
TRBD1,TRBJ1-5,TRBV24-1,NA,CATSGGDRVNNQPQHF,TGTGCCACCAGTGGGGGGGACAGGGTAAACAATCAGCCCCAGCATTTT
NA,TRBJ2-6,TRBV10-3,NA,CAISGTSGANVLTF,TGTGCCATCAGTGGGACCTCTGGGGCCAACGTCCTGACTTTC
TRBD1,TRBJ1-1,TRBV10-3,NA,CAISEPPGQGATEAFF,TGTGCCATCAGTGAGCCCCCGGGACAGGGGGCCACTGAAGCTTTCTTT
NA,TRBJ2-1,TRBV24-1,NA,CATSDYSRNEQFF,TGTGCCACCAGTGATTATTCCAGGAATGAGCAGTTCTTC
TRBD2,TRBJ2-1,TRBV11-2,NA,CASSLDPASGEQFF,TGTGCCAGCAGCTTAGATCCTGCTAGCGGGGAGCAGTTCTTC
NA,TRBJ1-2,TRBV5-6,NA,CASSLAGTRREGYTF,TGTGCCAGCAGCTTGGCCGGGACACGGCGGGAAGGCTACACCTTC
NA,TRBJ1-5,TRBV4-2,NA,CASSQEPGDRQFSNQPQHF,TGTGCCAGCAGCCAAGAGCCTGGCGACAGGCAGTTTAGCAATCAGCCCCAGCATTTT
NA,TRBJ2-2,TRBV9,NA,CASSPGQLRGTGELFF,TGTGCCAGCAGCCCCGGACAGCTCCGGGGGACCGGGGAGCTGTTTTTT
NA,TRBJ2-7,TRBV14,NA,CASSQDGEQYF,TGTGCCAGCAGCCAAGATGGCGAGCAGTACTTC
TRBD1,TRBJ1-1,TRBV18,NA,CASSPNPGGVLEAFF,TGTGCCAGCTCACCAAATCCAGGGGGCGTATTGGAAGCTTTCTTT
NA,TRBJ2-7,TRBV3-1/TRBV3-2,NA,CASSQDITSLQQYF,TGTGCCAGCAGCCAAGATATAACCAGCCTCCAGCAGTACTTC
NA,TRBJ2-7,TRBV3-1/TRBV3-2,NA,CASSQVRSYEQYF,TGTGCCAGCAGCCAAGTTCGGTCCTACGAGCAGTACTTC
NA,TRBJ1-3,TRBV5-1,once,CASSLSQHSGNTIYF,TGCGCCAGCAGCTTATCTCAGCACTCTGGAAACACCATATATTTT
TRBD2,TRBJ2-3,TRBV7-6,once,CASSTGTRFFNTQYF,TGTGCCAGCAGCACCGGGACTAGGTTTTTCAATACGCAGTATTTT
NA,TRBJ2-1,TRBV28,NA,CASSYRYEQFF,TGTGCCAGCAGTTACAGGTATGAGCAGTTCTTC
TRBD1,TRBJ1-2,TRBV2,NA,CASRRDSNDGYTF,TGTGCCAGCAGAAGGGACAGTAATGATGGCTACACCTTC
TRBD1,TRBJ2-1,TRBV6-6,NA,CASSPGQGRNEQFF,TGTGCCAGCAGTCCGGGACAGGGGAGGAATGAGCAGTTCTTC
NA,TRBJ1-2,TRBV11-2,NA,CASSLGLQEDGYTF,TGTGCCAGCAGCCTTGGACTGCAGGAGGATGGCTACACCTTC
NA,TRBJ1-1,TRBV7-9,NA,CASSFGLGRVDTEAFF,TGTGCCAGCAGCTTCGGTCTTGGCAGGGTTGACACTGAAGCTTTCTTT
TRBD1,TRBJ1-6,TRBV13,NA,CASSRGQGRLMDSPLHF,TGTGCCAGCAGCCGCGGACAGGGAAGGCTTATGGATTCACCCCTCCACTTT
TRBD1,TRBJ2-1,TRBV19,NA,CASSISVGTGGRNEQFF,TGTGCCAGTAGTATATCGGTTGGGACAGGGGGCCGCAATGAGCAGTTCTTC
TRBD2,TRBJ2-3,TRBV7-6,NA,CASSSPTSGGAGDTQYF,TGTGCCAGCAGCTCCCCGACTAGCGGGGGGGCTGGGGATACGCAGTATTTT
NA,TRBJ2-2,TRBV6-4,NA,CASGQSNTGELFF,TGTGCCAGCGGACAGTCGAACACCGGGGAGCTGTTTTTT
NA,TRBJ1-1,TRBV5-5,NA,CASSFPGAAEAFF,TGTGCCAGCAGCTTCCCAGGGGCAGCTGAAGCTTTCTTT
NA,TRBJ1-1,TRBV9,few,CASSAWPKHTEAFF,TGTGCCAGCAGCGCCTGGCCCAAGCACACTGAAGCTTTCTTT
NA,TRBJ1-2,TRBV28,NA,CASRDGRGYTF,TGTGCCAGCAGAGACGGAAGGGGCTACACCTTC
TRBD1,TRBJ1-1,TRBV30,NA,CAWDRGLDTEAFF,TGTGCCTGGGACAGGGGTCTAGACACTGAAGCTTTCTTT
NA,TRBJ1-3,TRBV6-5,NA,CASRGPNSGNTIYF,TGTGCCAGCAGGGGGCCTAACTCTGGAAACACCATATATTTT
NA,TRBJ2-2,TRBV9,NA,CASSVALGSNTGELFF,TGTGCCAGCAGCGTCGCACTAGGCTCGAACACCGGGGAGCTGTTTTTT
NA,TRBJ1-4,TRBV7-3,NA,CASSFRGFREKLFF,TGTGCCAGCAGCTTTAGGGGGTTTCGGGAAAAACTGTTTTTT
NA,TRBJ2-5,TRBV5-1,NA,CASSLATGGETQYF,TGCGCCAGCAGCTTGGCCACAGGTGGTGAGACCCAGTACTTC
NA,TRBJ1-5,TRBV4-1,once,CASSQGIASNQPQHF,TGCGCCAGCAGCCAAGGAATAGCCAGCAATCAGCCCCAGCATTTT
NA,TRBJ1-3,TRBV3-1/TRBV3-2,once,CASSQQFRSGNTIYF,TGTGCCAGCAGCCAACAATTTCGCTCTGGAAACACCATATATTTT
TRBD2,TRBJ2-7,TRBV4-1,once,CASSQHEREDEQYF,TGCGCCAGCAGCCAACATGAGCGGGAGGACGAGCAGTACTTC
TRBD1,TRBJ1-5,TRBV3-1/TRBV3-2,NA,CASSLRQGEQPQHF,TGTGCCAGCAGCCTACGACAGGGCGAGCAGCCCCAGCATTTT
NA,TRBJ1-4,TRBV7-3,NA,CASSLNPRGEREKLFF,TGTGCCAGCAGCTTAAACCCCCGAGGGGAACGGGAAAAACTGTTTTTT
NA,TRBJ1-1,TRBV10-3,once,CAIRERQHEAFF,TGTGCCATCAGGGAAAGACAGCATGAAGCTTTCTTT
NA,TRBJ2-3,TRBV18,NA,CASSPDSATDTQYF,TGTGCCAGCTCACCGGACTCCGCCACAGATACGCAGTATTTT
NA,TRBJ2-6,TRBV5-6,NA,CASSLQGGRGANVLTF,TGTGCCAGCAGCTTGCAGGGCGGTCGCGGGGCCAACGTCCTGACTTTC
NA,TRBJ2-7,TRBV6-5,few,CASSYFEKGTSEQYF,TGTGCCAGCAGTTATTTCGAAAAAGGGACATCTGAGCAGTACTTC
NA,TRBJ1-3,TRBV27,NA,CASRRTGFGGNTIYF,TGTGCCAGCAGGCGAACAGGGTTTGGTGGAAACACCATATATTTT
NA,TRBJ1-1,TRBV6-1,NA,CASSEPGQPNTEAFF,TGTGCCAGCAGTGAGCCGGGACAACCGAACACTGAAGCTTTCTTT
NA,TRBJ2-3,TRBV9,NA,CASSVGSDTQYF,TGTGCCAGCAGCGTAGGGTCAGATACGCAGTATTTT
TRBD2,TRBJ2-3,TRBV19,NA,CASRLADDTDTQYF,TGTGCCAGTAGGCTAGCGGACGACACAGATACGCAGTATTTT
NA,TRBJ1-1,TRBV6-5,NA,CASRTGQRTTEAFF,TGTGCCAGCAGGACGGGGCAGCGCACCACTGAAGCTTTCTTT
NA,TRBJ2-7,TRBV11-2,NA,CASSLVGGFDYEQYF,TGTGCCAGCAGCTTAGTCGGAGGGTTTGACTACGAGCAGTACTTC